These 4 T cell receptor beta chains were sequenced from one sample in a study of cytomegalovirus exposure and HLA in healthy donors. It was with 60 Vbeta and 13 Jbeta primers that the PCR ran. Sequencing was performed with immunoSEQ multiplex PCR; in TCRdb, only in-frame clones are kept and a portion is missing. In total, the table holds 95,000 to 150,000 clones. The sequenced sample was PBMCs. These receptors all stem from a man aged 35-49 years in good health and CMV-seronegative.

The V and J genes are TRBV5-1 and TRBJ2-3; D uncertain. CDR3 size: 15 residues. The V end lost 0 bases, the J end lost 6 bases, and 14 bases lay between the germline ends. Germline-derived CDR1 and CDR2 are SGHRS and YFSETQ. The CDR3: CASSLARPPRDTQYF. The DNA of the CDR3 is TGCGCCAGCAGCTTGGCACGGCCCCCGAGGGATACGCAGTATTTT.

The CDR3 region is CASSTTTGVGYTF. The CDR3 coding sequence is TGTGCCAGTAGTACAACGACAGGGGTCGGCTACACCTTC. V is TRBV19 and J is TRBJ1-2; 8 positions agree with TRBD1. CDR1 and CDR2 from the germline V gene are LNHDA and SQIVND (reference sequence). CDR3 length: 13 amino acids. V dropped 4 bases and J dropped 8; count of bases not matched to a gene: 6.

Points on this clone: One junction end does not reproduce the germline sequence, and a read error may be involved. V is TRBV5-8 and J is TRBJ1-1; 8 bases match TRBD1. CDR3 size: 14 residues. Germline V gene sequence: CDR1 SGHTS, CDR2 YDEGEE. The DNA for the CDR3 is TGTGCCGGCAGCAGGAGGACAGGGCGCCCTGAAGCTTTCTTT. This translates into CAGSRRTGRPEAFF.

The chain links TRBV7-2 to TRBJ2-2; possible D gene TRBD2, 8 bases. Trimming removed 5 bases from V and 2 bases from J, with 15 bases in between. The length of the CDR3 is 16 residues. Germline V gene sequence: CDR1 SGHTA, CDR2 FQGNSA. The CDR3 DNA reads as TGTGCCAGCAGCCGCGGGGGGACAGCTAACACCGGGGAGCTGTTTTTT. As protein: CASSRGGTANTGELFF.